This TCR beta chain emerged from a study of kidney transplant recipient with SARS-CoV-2 infection. TCRdb reanalysed the reads using MiXCR and keeps one entry per CDR3 protein. This table has fewer than 250,000 distinct CDR3 sequences, under 35% appearing once. Points on this clonotype: Given a much more abundant clone one base away, this may be a read error.

The CDR3 is 17 amino acids. The V end was cut by 5 bases, the J end by 5 bases, with 24 bases between. The germline V gene has CDR1 LGHDT and CDR2 YNNKEL (reference sequence). The sequence derives from a male patient between 25 and 39 years old who had COVID-19 and was a kidney transplant recipient. Part of the T cells may come from the graft donor. The chain is built from TRBV3-1 and TRBJ2-5; no reliable D call. Sequenced here: a blood sample, sampled at baseline and between days 110 and 120 from a kidney transplant recipient. CDR3 residues: CASSLFSPISFPETQYF. DNA of the CDR3: TGTGCCAGCAGCTTGTTTAGTCCCATTTCTTTCCCTGAGACCCAGTACTTC.